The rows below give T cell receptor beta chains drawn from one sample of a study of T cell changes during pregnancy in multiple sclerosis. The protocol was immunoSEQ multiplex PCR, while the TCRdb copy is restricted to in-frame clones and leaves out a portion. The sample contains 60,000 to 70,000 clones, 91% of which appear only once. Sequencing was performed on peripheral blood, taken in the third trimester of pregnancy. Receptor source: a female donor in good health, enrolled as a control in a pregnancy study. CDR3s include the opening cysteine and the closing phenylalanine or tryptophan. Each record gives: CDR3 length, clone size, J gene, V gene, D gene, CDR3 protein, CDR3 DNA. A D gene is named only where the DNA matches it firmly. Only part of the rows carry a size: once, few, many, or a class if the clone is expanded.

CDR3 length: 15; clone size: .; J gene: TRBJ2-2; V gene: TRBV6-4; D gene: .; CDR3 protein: CASSAGTYNTGELFF; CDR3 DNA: TGTGCCAGCAGCGCCGGGACATACAACACCGGGGAGCTGTTTTTT
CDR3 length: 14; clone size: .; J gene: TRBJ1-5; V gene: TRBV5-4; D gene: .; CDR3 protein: CASSLGAGDQPQHF; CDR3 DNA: TGTGCCAGCAGCTTGGGGGCAGGGGATCAGCCCCAGCATTTT
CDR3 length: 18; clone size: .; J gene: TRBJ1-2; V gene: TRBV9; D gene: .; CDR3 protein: CASSVASNMIRRDYGYTF; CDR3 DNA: TGTGCCAGCAGCGTAGCTTCTAATATGATCAGGCGTGACTATGGCTACACCTTC
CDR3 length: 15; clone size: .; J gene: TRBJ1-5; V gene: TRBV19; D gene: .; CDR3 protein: CASSIYGNSNQPQHF; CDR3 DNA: TGTGCCAGTAGTATTTACGGGAATAGCAATCAGCCCCAGCATTTT
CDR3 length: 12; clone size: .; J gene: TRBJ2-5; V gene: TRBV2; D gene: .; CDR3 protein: CASSDRAKTQYF; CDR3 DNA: TGTGCCAGCAGTGATCGAGCGAAGACCCAGTACTTC
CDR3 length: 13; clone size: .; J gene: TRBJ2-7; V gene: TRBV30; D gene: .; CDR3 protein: CALLQGSSYEQYF; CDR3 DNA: TGTGCCCTATTACAGGGTAGCTCCTACGAGCAGTACTTC
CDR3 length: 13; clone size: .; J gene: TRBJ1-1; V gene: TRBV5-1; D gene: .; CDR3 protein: CASSLGVETEAFF; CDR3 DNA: TGCGCCAGCAGCTTAGGGGTTGAGACTGAAGCTTTCTTT
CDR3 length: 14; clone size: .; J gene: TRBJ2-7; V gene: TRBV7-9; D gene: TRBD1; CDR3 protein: CVSSYGTGLHEQYF; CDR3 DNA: TGTGTCAGCAGCTACGGGACAGGCCTTCACGAGCAGTACTTC
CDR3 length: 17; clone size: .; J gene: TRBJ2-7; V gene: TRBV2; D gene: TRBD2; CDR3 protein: CASSEVLADTTTYEQYF; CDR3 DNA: TGTGCCAGCAGTGAAGTCCTAGCGGACACCACTACCTACGAGCAGTACTTC
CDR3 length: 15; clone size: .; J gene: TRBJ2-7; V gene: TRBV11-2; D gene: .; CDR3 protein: CASTPRGTYNYEQYF; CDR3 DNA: TGTGCCAGCACCCCTCGGGGGACTTATAATTACGAGCAGTACTTC
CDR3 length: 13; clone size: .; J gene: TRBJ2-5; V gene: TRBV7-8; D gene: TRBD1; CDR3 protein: CASSRTGAETQYF; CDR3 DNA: TGTGCCAGCAGCCGGACAGGGGCAGAGACCCAGTACTTC
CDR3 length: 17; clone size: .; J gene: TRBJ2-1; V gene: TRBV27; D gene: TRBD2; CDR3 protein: CASSSGLAGVPYNEQFF; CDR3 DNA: TGTGCCAGCAGTTCCGGACTAGCGGGCGTCCCCTACAATGAGCAGTTCTTC
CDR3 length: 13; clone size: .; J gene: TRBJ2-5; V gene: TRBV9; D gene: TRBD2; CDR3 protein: CASSGVAGETQYF; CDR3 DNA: TGTGCCAGCAGCGGGGTAGCGGGGGAGACCCAGTACTTC
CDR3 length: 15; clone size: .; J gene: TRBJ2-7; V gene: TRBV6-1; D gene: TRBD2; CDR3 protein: CASSEVTSGHYEQYF; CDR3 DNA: TGTGCCAGCAGTGAGGTGACTAGCGGCCACTACGAGCAGTACTTC
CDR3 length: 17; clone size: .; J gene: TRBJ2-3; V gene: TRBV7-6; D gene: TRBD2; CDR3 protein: CASSLVIAGRNTDTQYF; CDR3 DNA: TGTGCCAGCAGCTTAGTAATAGCGGGACGAAATACGGATACGCAGTATTTT
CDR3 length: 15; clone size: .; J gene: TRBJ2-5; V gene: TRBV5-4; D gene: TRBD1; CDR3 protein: CASSISSTGGETQYF; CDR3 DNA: TGTGCCAGCAGCATAAGTTCGACAGGGGGAGAGACCCAGTACTTC
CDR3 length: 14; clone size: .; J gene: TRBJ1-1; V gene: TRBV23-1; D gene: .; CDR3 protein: CASSQSPGSTEAFF; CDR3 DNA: TGCGCCAGCAGTCAATCGCCAGGAAGCACTGAAGCTTTCTTT
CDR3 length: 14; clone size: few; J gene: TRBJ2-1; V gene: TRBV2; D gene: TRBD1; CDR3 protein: CASRPGQGDNEQFF; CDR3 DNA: TGTGCCAGCAGACCGGGACAGGGGGACAATGAGCAGTTCTTC
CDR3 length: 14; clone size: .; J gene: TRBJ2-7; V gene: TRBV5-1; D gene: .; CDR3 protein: CASSSTGSYYEQYF; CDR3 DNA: TGCGCCAGCAGCTCTACAGGCTCTTACTACGAGCAGTACTTC
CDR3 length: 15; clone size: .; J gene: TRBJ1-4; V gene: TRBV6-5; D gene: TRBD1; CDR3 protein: CASSRQGAIVEKLFF; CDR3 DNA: TGTGCCAGCAGCAGACAGGGGGCGATAGTGGAAAAACTGTTTTTT
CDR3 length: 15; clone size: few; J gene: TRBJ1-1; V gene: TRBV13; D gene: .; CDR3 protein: CASSERQNSNTEAFF; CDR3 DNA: TGTGCCAGCAGCGAAAGACAGAATTCGAACACTGAAGCTTTCTTT
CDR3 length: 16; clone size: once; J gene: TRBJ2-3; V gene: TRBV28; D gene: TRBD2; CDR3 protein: CASSLVSSGRVDTQYF; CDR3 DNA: TGTGCCAGCAGTTTAGTTTCTAGCGGGAGAGTGGATACGCAGTATTTT
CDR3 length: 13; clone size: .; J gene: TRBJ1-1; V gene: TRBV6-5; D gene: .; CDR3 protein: CASGGGRGTEAFF; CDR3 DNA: TGTGCCAGTGGAGGAGGGAGGGGCACTGAAGCTTTCTTT
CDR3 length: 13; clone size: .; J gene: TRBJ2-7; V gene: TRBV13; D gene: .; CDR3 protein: CAGRTGGDYEQYF; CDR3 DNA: TGTGCCGGACGAACCGGCGGGGACTACGAGCAGTACTTC
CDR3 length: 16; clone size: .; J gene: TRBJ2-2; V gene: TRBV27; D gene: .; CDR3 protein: CASSLWWGENTGELFF; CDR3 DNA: TGTGCCAGCAGTTTGTGGTGGGGGGAGAACACCGGGGAGCTGTTTTTT
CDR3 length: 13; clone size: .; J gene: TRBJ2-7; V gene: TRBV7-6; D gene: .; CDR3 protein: CASSFRGDEEQYF; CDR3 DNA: TGTGCCAGCAGCTTCCGGGGAGATGAGGAGCAGTACTTC
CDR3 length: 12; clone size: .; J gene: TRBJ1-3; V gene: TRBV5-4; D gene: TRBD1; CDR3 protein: CATWDSRNTIYF; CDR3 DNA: TGTGCCACTTGGGACAGTAGAAACACCATATATTTT
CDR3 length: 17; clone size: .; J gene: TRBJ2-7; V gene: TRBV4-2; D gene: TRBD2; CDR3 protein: CASSHGSGGPDGYEQYF; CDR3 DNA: TGTGCCAGCAGCCACGGGTCGGGGGGACCCGACGGCTACGAGCAGTACTTC
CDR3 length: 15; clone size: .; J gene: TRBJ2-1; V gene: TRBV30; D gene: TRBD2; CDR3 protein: CAWRLLWDYINEQFF; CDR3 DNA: TGTGCCTGGAGATTGCTCTGGGACTACATAAATGAGCAGTTCTTC
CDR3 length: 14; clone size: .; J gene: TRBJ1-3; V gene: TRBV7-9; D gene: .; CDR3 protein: CASSLEGWGNTIYF; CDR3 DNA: TGTGCCAGCAGCTTGGAGGGTTGGGGAAACACCATATATTTT
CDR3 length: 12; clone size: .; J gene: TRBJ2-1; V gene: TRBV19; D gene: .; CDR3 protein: CASSPRRGEQFF; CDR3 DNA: TGTGCCAGTAGTCCCCGGCGGGGTGAGCAGTTCTTC
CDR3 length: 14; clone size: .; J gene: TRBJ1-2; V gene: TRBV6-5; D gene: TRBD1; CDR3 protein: CASSSGDRARGYTF; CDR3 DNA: TGTGCCAGCAGCTCCGGGGACAGGGCACGAGGCTACACCTTC
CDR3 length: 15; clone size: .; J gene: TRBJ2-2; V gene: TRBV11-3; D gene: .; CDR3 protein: CASSSRDGRTGELFF; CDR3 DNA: TGTGCCAGCAGCTCCCGGGACGGGAGAACCGGGGAGCTGTTTTTT
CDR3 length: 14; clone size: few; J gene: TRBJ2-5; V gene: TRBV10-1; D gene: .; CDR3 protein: CASSLSGLGETQYF; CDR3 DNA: TGCGCCAGCAGCCTTTCGGGGTTGGGGGAGACCCAGTACTTC
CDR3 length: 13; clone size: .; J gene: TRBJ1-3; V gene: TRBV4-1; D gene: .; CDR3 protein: CASSQQGGDTIYF; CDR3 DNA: TGCGCCAGCAGCCAACAGGGAGGGGACACCATATATTTT
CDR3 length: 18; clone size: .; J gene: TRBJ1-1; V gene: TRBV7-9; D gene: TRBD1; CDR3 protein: CASSLLLIRTGKNTEAFF; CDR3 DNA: TGTGCCAGCAGCTTACTGTTGATCAGGACAGGGAAAAACACTGAAGCTTTCTTT
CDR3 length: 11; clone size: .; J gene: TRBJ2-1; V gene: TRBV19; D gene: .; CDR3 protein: CASSTSWEQFF; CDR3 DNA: TGTGCCAGTAGTACTAGCTGGGAGCAGTTCTTC
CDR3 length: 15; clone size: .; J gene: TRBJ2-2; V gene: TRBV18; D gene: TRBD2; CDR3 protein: CASSPLAGNTGELFF; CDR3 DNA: TGTGCCAGCTCACCCCTAGCGGGCAACACCGGGGAGCTGTTTTTT
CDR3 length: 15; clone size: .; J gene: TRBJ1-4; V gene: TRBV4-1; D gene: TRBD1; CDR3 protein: CASSQDRQGGVKLFF; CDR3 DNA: TGCGCCAGCAGCCAAGATCGGCAGGGGGGCGTAAAACTGTTTTTT
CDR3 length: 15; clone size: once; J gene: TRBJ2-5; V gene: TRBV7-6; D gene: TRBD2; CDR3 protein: CAGGLAGGNQETQYF; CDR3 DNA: TGTGCCGGGGGTTTAGCGGGAGGTAACCAAGAGACCCAGTACTTC
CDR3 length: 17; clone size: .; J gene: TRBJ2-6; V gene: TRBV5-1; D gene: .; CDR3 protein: CASSLVPAGAGANVLTF; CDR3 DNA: TGCGCCAGCAGCTTGGTGCCCGCAGGGGCTGGGGCCAACGTCCTGACTTTC
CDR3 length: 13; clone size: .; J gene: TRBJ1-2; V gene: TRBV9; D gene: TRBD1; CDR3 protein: CASSFRDRGGYTF; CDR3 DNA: TGTGCCAGCAGCTTCCGGGACAGGGGAGGCTACACCTTC
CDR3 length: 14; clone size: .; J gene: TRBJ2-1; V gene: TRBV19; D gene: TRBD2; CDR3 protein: CASRLAGGMGEQFF; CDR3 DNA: TGTGCCAGTAGGCTAGCGGGAGGGATGGGTGAGCAGTTCTTC
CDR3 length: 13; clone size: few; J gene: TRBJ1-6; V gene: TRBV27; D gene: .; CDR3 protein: CASSYGFGGALHF; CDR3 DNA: TGTGCCAGCAGTTATGGGTTTGGGGGGGCCCTCCACTTT
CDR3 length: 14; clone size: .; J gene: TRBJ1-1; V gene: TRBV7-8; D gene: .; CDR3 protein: CASSLRRMNTEAFF; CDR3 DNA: TGTGCCAGCAGCTTACGGCGGATGAACACTGAAGCTTTCTTT
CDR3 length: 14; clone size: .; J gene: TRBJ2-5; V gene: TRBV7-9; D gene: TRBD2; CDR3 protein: CASSQTSGQETQYF; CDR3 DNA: TGTGCCAGCAGCCAAACTAGCGGCCAAGAGACCCAGTACTTC
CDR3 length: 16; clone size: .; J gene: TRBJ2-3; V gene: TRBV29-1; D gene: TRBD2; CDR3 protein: CSARNIAGTPTDTQYF; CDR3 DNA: TGCAGCGCGAGAAACATAGCGGGGACACCCACAGATACGCAGTATTTT
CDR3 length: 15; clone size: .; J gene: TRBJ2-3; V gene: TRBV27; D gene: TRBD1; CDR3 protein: CASSPRGQGTDTQYF; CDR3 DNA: TGTGCCAGCAGTCCTAGGGGGCAGGGCACAGATACGCAGTATTTT
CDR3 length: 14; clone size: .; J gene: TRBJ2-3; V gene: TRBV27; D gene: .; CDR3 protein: CASSPTRLVDTQYF; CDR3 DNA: TGTGCCAGCAGCCCCACTCGACTTGTAGATACGCAGTATTTT
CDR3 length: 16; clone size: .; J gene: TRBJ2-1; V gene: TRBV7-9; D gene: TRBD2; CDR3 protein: CASSFLAGVSYNEQFF; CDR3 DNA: TGTGCCAGCAGCTTCCTAGCGGGGGTTTCTTACAATGAGCAGTTCTTC